Listed here are 28 T cell receptor beta chains from one sample, sequenced in a study of cytomegalovirus exposure and HLA in healthy donors. Both 60 Vbeta primers and 13 Jbeta primers went into the PCR. Produced via immunoSEQ multiplex PCR; TCRdb's table is partial and in-frame only. This table holds roughly 120,000 clones, 74% found once. The specimen was PBMCs. Receptors originate from a woman aged 45-59 years in good health and CMV-seropositive.

This rearrangement joins TRBV6-6 to TRBJ2-2, with no clear D. This CDR3 is built from 13 residues. V lost 7 bases and J lost 1, with 7 bases in between. CDR1 and CDR2 from the germline V gene are MNHNY and SVGAGI (reference sequence). This chain's CDR3 is CASKAGNTGELFF. DNA of the CDR3: TGTGCCAGCAAGGCAGGGAACACCGGGGAGCTGTTTTTT.

The rearrangement uses TRBV19 and TRBJ1-1; the D is unclear. Trimming took 5 bases from V and 5 from J, leaving 9 bases between them. Germline assignment: CDR1 LNHDA and CDR2 SQIVND (reference sequence). The CDR3 has 12 residues. CDR3 nucleotide sequence: TGTGCCAGTAGTGAGGGTTATACTGAAGCTTTCTTT. The encoded protein is CASSEGYTEAFF.

This chain uses TRBV11-2 with TRBJ2-5; 8 bases match TRBD1. V lost 1 base to trimming and J lost 4 bases; unmatched junction nucleotides: 8. Looked up from germline, CDR1 is SGHAT and CDR2 is FQNNGV. The CDR3 runs to 16 residues. The CDR3 bases are TGTGCCAGCAGCTTAGGTTCGGCAGGGGGCACAGAGACCCAGTACTTC. Translated, it gives CASSLGSAGGTETQYF.

This clone has more than one count but fewer than ten. The chain recombines TRBV6-4 with TRBJ1-2; D unclear. The CDR3 is 12 residues long. Germline lookup yields CDR1 MRHNA and CDR2 SNTAGT. V dropped 1 base and J dropped 6 bases, with 6 bases sitting between them. The CDR3 coding sequence is TGTGCCAGCAGTGACTACGGGGATGGCTACACCTTC. This encodes CASSDYGDGYTF.

This rearrangement joins TRBV5-5 to TRBJ1-2; perhaps TRBD1 as D (6 bases). The CDR3 has 15 amino acids. V gave up 1 base and J gave up 0 bases, with 10 bases separating them. Per germline, CDR1 SGHKS and CDR2 YYEKEE (reference sequence). The CDR3, as DNA: TGTGCCAGCAGCTTGTTAGGACAGACTAACTATGGCTACACCTTC. It is translated as CASSLLGQTNYGYTF. The complete variable domain, with remaining parts taken from reference TRBV5-5 and TRBJ1-2, reads DAGVTQSPTHLIKTRGQQVTLRCSPISGHKSVSWYQQVLGQGPQFIFQYYEKEERGRGNFPDRFSARQFPNYSSELNVNALLLGDSALYLCASSLLGQTNYGYTFGSGTRLTVV.

The V and J genes are TRBV23-1 and TRBJ2-7, with D possibly matching TRBD1 (6 bases). TRBV23-1 is given ORF status, its function remaining uncertain. Trimming took off 3 bases at V and 1 base at J, with 16 bases between the two ends. CDR3 length equals 16 residues. The CDR3 coding sequence is TGCGCCAGCAGTCATGGGGGCAGGACTCCGTCCTACGAGCAGTACTTC. This encodes CASSHGGRTPSYEQYF.

This sequence joins TRBV29-1 and TRBJ2-3, with D possibly being TRBD1 (6 bases). The CDR3 is made up of 13 amino acids. The germline gives CDR1 SQVTM, CDR2 ANQGSEA. The germline V and J ends were trimmed by 4 bases and 3 bases, with 11 bases remaining between them. The CDR3 protein is CSVVQGKTDTQYF. CDR3 sequence (DNA): TGCAGCGTTGTACAGGGAAAAACAGATACGCAGTATTTT.

This chain connects TRBV19 to TRBJ1-1; D is ambiguous. The CDR3 is 11 residues long. Deletions cut 6 bases from V and 1 base from J, with 3 bases between. Germline V gene lookup returns CDR1 LNHDA and CDR2 SQIVND (reference sequence). The DNA for the CDR3 is TGTGCCAGTAGCCGGAACACTGAAGCTTTCTTT. Its translation is CASSRNTEAFF.

This chain joins TRBV5-1 and TRBJ2-7; D possibly corresponds to TRBD1 (5 bases). This CDR3 is 13 amino acids long. Trimming took off 4 bases at V and 1 base at J, with 9 bases between the two ends. CDR1 SGHRS and CDR2 YFSETQ come from the germline V gene. CDR3 region: CASSVQGSYEQYF. The CDR3 DNA reads TGCGCCAGCAGCGTGCAGGGTTCCTACGAGCAGTACTTC.

This rearrangement joins TRBV7-9 to TRBJ1-4; 7 positions match TRBD1. The CDR3 contains 16 residues. The germline V gene encodes CDR1 SEHNR and CDR2 FQNEAQ (reference sequence). V shed 4 bases and J 2 bases; nucleotides not matched to a gene: 7. The CDR3 is CASSWGTVITNEKLFF. CDR3 coding DNA: TGTGCCAGCAGCTGGGGGACAGTCATCACTAATGAAAAACTGTTTTTT.

The sample holds a few counts of this clone. The chain has TRBV5-4 and TRBJ2-5; TRBD1 agrees at 10 bases. The tail of the sequence fits TRBJ2-7 better, so the J call may be wrong. CDR3 length: 14 residues. Germline loops: CDR1 SGHNT, CDR2 YYREEE (reference sequence). The CDR3 spells CASSLPGTGDEQYF. CDR3 coding DNA: TGTGCCAGCAGTCTACCCGGGACAGGGGACGAGCAGTACTTC.

The chain is built from TRBV5-4 and TRBJ2-6; D possibly corresponds to TRBD1 (6 bases). Per the germline V gene, CDR1 is SGHNT and CDR2 is YYREEE (reference sequence). V dropped 0 bases and J dropped 0 bases, with 10 bases sitting between them. This CDR3 spans 17 amino acids. DNA for the CDR3: TGTGCCAGCAGCTTGGGACAGGAAAGCTCTGGGGCCAACGTCCTGACTTTC. This encodes CASSLGQESSGANVLTF.

The chain links TRBV9 to TRBJ1-1, with D possibly being TRBD1 (6 bases). Trimming removed 4 bases from V and 3 bases from J, with 19 bases in between. The CDR3 loop spans 16 amino acids. Germline V gives CDR1 SGDLS, CDR2 YYNGEE. The CDR3 region is CASSPYPERQDTEAFF. The CDR3 DNA is TGTGCCAGCAGCCCTTATCCCGAACGACAGGACACTGAAGCTTTCTTT.

This clone was picked up a small number of times. The J gene is TRBJ2-2, the V gene TRBV10-3; TRBD1 matches at 10 bases. With V trimmed by 3 bases and J by 4 bases, 5 bases remained unmatched. This CDR3 is built from 16 residues. Looked up from germline, CDR1 is ENHRY and CDR2 is SYGVKD. The CDR3 bases are TGTGCCATCAGTGACCCGGACAGGGGGGCCACCGGGGAGCTGTTTTTT. Encoded protein: CAISDPDRGATGELFF.

Only a few counts were recorded for this clone. The gene calls are TRBV7-2 and TRBJ1-1; 9 nucleotides match TRBD1. Per germline, CDR1 SGHTA and CDR2 FQGNSA. Unmatched junction bases numbered 4, after V lost 1 base and J lost 4 bases. The CDR3 length is 15 residues. CDR3 region: CASSLGDRETTEAFF. In nucleotides, the CDR3 is TGTGCCAGCAGCTTAGGGGACAGGGAGACCACTGAAGCTTTCTTT.

The chain joins TRBV5-1 to TRBJ1-1; D is uncertain. There are 18 residues in the CDR3. Trimming shortened V by 3 bases and J by 2 bases, and 23 bases separated the two germline ends. Germline-derived CDR1 and CDR2 are SGHRS and YFSETQ. The CDR3 nucleotides read TGCGCCAGCAGCTACCGACAATCCCAAAGAGTCGGAAACACTGAAGCTTTCTTT. This gives the protein CASSYRQSQRVGNTEAFF.

This chain joins TRBV10-3 and TRBJ1-1, with 12 bases identical to TRBD1. Trimming cost V 8 bases and J 3 bases; bases outside gene matches: 4. CDR1 is ENHRY, CDR2 SYGVKD, per germline. This CDR3 region has 14 residues. The CDR3: CAIGTGGRDTEAFF. CDR3 DNA: TGTGCCATCGGGACAGGGGGCCGGGACACTGAAGCTTTCTTT.

Only a few counts were recorded for this clone. The chain combines TRBV15 with TRBJ1-2; perhaps TRBD1 as D (5 bases). V was shortened by 1 base and J by 6 bases, with 15 bases between the two germline ends. The CDR3 is made up of 15 amino acids. CDR1 LNHNV and CDR2 YYDKDF come from the germline V gene (reference sequence). CDR3 nucleotide sequence: TGTGCCACCAGCAGAGGACAGAATGGCAGGGATGGCTACACCTTC. As protein: CATSRGQNGRDGYTF. Full variable domain (outside the CDR3, taken from reference TRBV15 and TRBJ1-2): DAMVIQNPRYQVTQFGKPVTLSCSQTLNHNVMYWYQQKSSQAPKLLFHYYDKDFNNEADTPDNFQSRRPNTSFCFLDIRSPGLGDTAMYLCATSRGQNGRDGYTFGSGTRLTVV.

This chain uses TRBV15 with TRBJ2-7; 11 bases align to TRBD2. The V and J ends lost 0 bases and 5 bases, in that order; junction bases with no gene match: 3. Germline CDR1 reads LNHNV; CDR2 reads YYDKDF (reference sequence). The CDR3 runs to 15 residues. The CDR3 coding sequence is TGTGCCACCAGCAGAGATTGGACTAGCGGGCACGAGCAGTACTTC. Translation: CATSRDWTSGHEQYF.

The chain combines TRBV28 with TRBJ2-7, with 14 bases fitting TRBD2. Germline CDR1 is MDHEN and CDR2 is SYDVKM. Unmatched junction bases numbered 1, after V lost 8 bases and J lost 4 bases. The CDR3 runs to 13 residues. CDR3 amino acids: CASGTSGSYEQYF. The CDR3, as DNA: TGTGCCAGCGGGACTAGCGGGAGTTACGAGCAGTACTTC.

The chain carries TRBV7-8 and TRBJ1-1; D possibly corresponds to TRBD1 (5 bases). Germline loops: CDR1 SGHVS, CDR2 FQNEAQ. The CDR3 extends over 16 amino acids. The V end lost 2 bases, the J end lost 4 bases, and 17 bases lay between the germline ends. The CDR3 nucleotides read TGTGCCAGCAGCTTACTGAGTCCCGCGGGGGGCACTGAAGCTTTCTTT. It encodes CASSLLSPAGGTEAFF.

This clone turned up a few times. This sequence joins TRBV7-2 and TRBJ1-1; possible D gene TRBD1, 5 bases. Germline CDR1 is SGHTA and CDR2 is FQGNSA. Trimming removed 4 bases from V and 11 bases from J, with 11 bases in between. The CDR3 is made up of 11 amino acids. The CDR3 region has the DNA TGTGCCAGCAGCTCAGGGCCAAGGGCTTTCTTT. Translation: CASSSGPRAFF. Filled out from reference TRBV7-2 and TRBJ1-1, the complete variable domain reads GAGVSQSPSNKVTEKGKDVELRCDPISGHTALYWYRQSLGQGLEFLIYFQGNSAPDKSGLPSDRFSAERTGGSVSTLTIQRTQQEDSAVYLCASSSGPRAFFGQGTRLTVV.

Of note for this clone: The same CDR3 can be traced to other DNA sequences in this sample. The rearrangement links TRBV6-5 to TRBJ2-6; D is unresolved. The CDR3 has 14 residues. The germline CDR1 and CDR2 sequences are MNHEY and SVGAGI. V dropped 5 bases and J dropped 0 bases, with 5 bases sitting between them. This chain's CDR3 is CASSGSSGANVLTF. The CDR3 nucleotides read TGTGCCAGCAGTGGCAGCTCTGGGGCCAACGTCCTGACTTTC.

This rearrangement joins TRBV7-2 to TRBJ1-4, with TRBD1 as a possible D gene (6 bases). Germline values: CDR1 SGHTA, CDR2 FQGNSA. The CDR3 length is 14 residues. V was pared by 5 bases and J by 4 bases, with 11 bases between. In DNA, the CDR3 is TGTGCCAGCAGCCTAACAGGGCTTAATGAAAAACTGTTTTTT. Its protein product is CASSLTGLNEKLFF.

The chain couples TRBV19 to TRBJ1-5; 8 nucleotides line up with TRBD1. The length of the CDR3 is 16 residues. After removal of 3 bases from V and 4 bases from J, the junction contained 8 bases not matched to a gene. Germline values: CDR1 LNHDA, CDR2 SQIVND (reference sequence). CDR3 amino acids: CASSITGTGLNQPQHF. Written as DNA, the CDR3 is TGTGCCAGTAGTATTACCGGGACAGGCCTAAATCAGCCCCAGCATTTT.

The chain carries TRBV19 and TRBJ1-5, with D uncertain. Trimming shortened V by 4 bases and J by 4 bases, and 8 bases separated the two germline ends. The germline V gene has CDR1 LNHDA and CDR2 SQIVND (reference sequence). CDR3 length: 13 residues. This CDR3 reads CASSTAGNQPQHF. In DNA, the CDR3 is TGTGCCAGTAGTACGGCAGGAAATCAGCCCCAGCATTTT.

CDR3 nucleotides: TGTGCCAGCAGCGTAGGGGCCGGGACTAGCGGAGGGGAGCAGTACTTC. Protein: CASSVGAGTSGGEQYF. The V gene is TRBV9, the J gene TRBJ2-7, with 11 bases fitting TRBD2. The germline V gene has CDR1 SGDLS and CDR2 YYNGEE. This CDR3 region has 16 residues. V trimming: 0 bases; J trimming: 7 bases; junction bases outside the gene matches: 9.

Notes on this clone: In the same sample, other DNA sequences code for this CDR3. The chain links TRBV7-2 to TRBJ1-5, with 9 positions matching TRBD1. This CDR3 is built from 15 residues. Per germline, CDR1 SGHTA and CDR2 FQGNSA. Losses at the gene ends were 0 bases for V and 4 bases for J; bases not matched to a gene: 1. DNA of the CDR3: TGTGCCAGCAGCTTAGCGGGACAGGGTAATCAGCCCCAGCATTTT. It encodes CASSLAGQGNQPQHF.